The 14 T cell receptor beta chains listed next were all sequenced from one sample in a study of human T cells and chemical hapten exposure. TCRdb re-called the RACE reads through MiXCR, storing one row per CDR3 protein. Of around 380,000 distinct CDR3 sequences in the sample, over 5% were seen once. Described time point: pre-sensitization, week 0. As to treatment: therapeutic diphenylcyclopropenone sensitization with weekly scalp DPC. The sequencing here drew on whole blood, taken in connection with sensitization to the hapten diphenylcyclopropenone (DPC). Receptors originate from a woman between 18 and 29 years old with alopecia areata. Some clones in this sample may be carry-over from other donors' samples.

This clonotype appeared many times. The chain couples TRBV11-1 to TRBJ2-7; perhaps TRBD1 as D (5 bases). Per the germline V gene, CDR1 is SGHAT and CDR2 is FQDESV (reference sequence). This CDR3 region has 13 residues. Trimming stripped 3 bases from V and 10 bases from J, with 16 bases between. The CDR3 here is CASSFTGLMEQYF. The CDR3 DNA follows: TGTGCCAGCAGCTTTACAGGCTTGATGGAACAGTACTTC.

This clonotype was seen ten or more times. The chain carries TRBV25-1 and TRBJ2-1; D gene ambiguous. Germline CDR1 is MGHDK and CDR2 is SYGVNS. Deletions cut 6 bases from V and 7 bases from J, with 10 bases between. The CDR3 is made up of 12 amino acids. The CDR3 protein is CASRKRGNEQFF. Here the CDR3 DNA reads TGTGCCAGCAGGAAGCGAGGTAATGAGCAGTTCTTC.

This clonotype was picked up many times. The J gene is TRBJ1-2, the V gene TRBV4-3, with TRBD1 identical over 7 bases. The length of the CDR3 is 16 residues. Germline V gene data show CDR1 as LGHNA and CDR2 as YSLEER. The V segment lost 0 bases and the J segment 3 bases; nucleotides outside the gene matches: 7. CDR3 nucleotides: TGCGCCAGCAGCCAAGAGCCGACAGGGCTCTACTATGGCTACACCTTC. This encodes CASSQEPTGLYYGYTF.

The V gene is TRBV12-3 or TRBV12-4, the J gene TRBJ1-1; 12 positions match TRBD1. Unmatched junction bases numbered 25, after V lost 5 bases and J lost 6 bases. The CDR3 runs to 21 residues. The CDR3: CASSPISNTVPGQGAAAEAFF. The DNA of the CDR3 is TGTGCCAGCAGTCCTATATCCAATACCGTCCCGGGACAGGGGGCAGCCGCTGAAGCTTTCTTT.

This clonotype has just a few counts. The V gene is TRBV6-4, the J gene TRBJ2-2; no firm D call. Trimming removed 3 bases from V and 1 base from J, with 3 bases in between. CDR1 and CDR2 (germline): MRHNA, SNTAGT. The CDR3 runs 13 residues. The CDR3 loop is CASSDGNTGELFF. The DNA of the CDR3 is TGTGCCAGCAGTGATGGGAACACCGGGGAGCTGTTTTTT.

The rearrangement uses TRBV28 and TRBJ2-7; D unresolved. Germline V gene lookup returns CDR1 MDHEN and CDR2 SYDVKM. Deletions cut 5 bases from V and 0 bases from J, with 14 bases between. The CDR3 has 15 residues. The CDR3 DNA sequence: TGTGCCAGCAGTAGTCAGGCGCTCCTCTCCTACGAGCAGTACTTC. Translated: CASSSQALLSYEQYF.

The genes are TRBV6-5 and TRBJ2-7; 14 bases are a match to TRBD2. From germline, CDR1 is MNHEY and CDR2 SVGAGI. J gave up 5 bases and V 5 bases, and 2 bases lay outside the gene matches. The CDR3 totals 14 residues. The CDR3 nucleotides are TGTGCCAGCAGTGGGACTAGCGGGGGCCACGAGCAGTACTTC. It yields the protein CASSGTSGGHEQYF.

The chain is built from TRBV25-1 and TRBJ2-2, with D unresolved. With 3 bases removed from V and 4 bases from J, the gap between germline ends came to 3 bases. The germline CDR1 and CDR2 sequences are MGHDK and SYGVNS. This CDR3 region has 12 residues. The CDR3 loop reads CASSDGTGELFF. Written as DNA, the CDR3 is TGTGCCAGCAGTGACGGCACCGGGGAGCTGTTTTTT.

Ten or more counts support this clonotype. This chain uses TRBV6-5 with TRBJ1-2; D is possibly TRBD1 (5 bases). This CDR3 spans 16 amino acids. The germline V and J ends were trimmed by 6 bases and 0 bases, with 17 bases remaining between them. The germline V gene has CDR1 MNHEY and CDR2 SVGAGI. This CDR3 reads CASRDVGRIANYGYTF. Here the CDR3 DNA reads TGTGCCAGCAGAGATGTGGGACGGATTGCTAACTATGGCTACACCTTC.

This clonotype was counted between two and nine times. The V gene is TRBV5-5, the J gene TRBJ1-1; 7 positions agree with TRBD1. V shed 4 bases and J 7 bases; nucleotides not matched to a gene: 7. CDR3 length equals 13 residues. Germline assignment: CDR1 SGHKS and CDR2 YYEKEE (reference sequence). The CDR3 spells CASSLRDSLEAFF. In DNA, the CDR3 is TGTGCCAGCAGCCTGAGGGACAGCCTTGAAGCTTTCTTT.

This clonotype was counted at least ten times. This chain connects TRBV6-5 to TRBJ1-2, with D unclear. The V and J ends lost 0 bases and 8 bases respectively, with 13 bases between them. The CDR3 has 14 residues. Germline V gene data show CDR1 as MNHEY and CDR2 as SVGAGI. This CDR3 is CASSYSRRNGGYTF. The CDR3, as DNA: TGTGCCAGCAGTTACTCGCGAAGGAACGGGGGCTACACCTTC.

In this sample, this clonotype turned up a few times. The CDR3 DNA follows: TGTGCCAGCTCCGGGGGCCACTATAGCAATCAGCCCCAGCATTTT. Amino acid sequence: CASSGGHYSNQPQHF. This rearrangement joins TRBV12-3 or TRBV12-4 to TRBJ1-5; TRBD1 might be the D (6 bases). Trimming shortened V by 8 bases and J by 0 bases, and 14 bases separated the two germline ends. This CDR3 has 15 amino acids.

At least ten counts were recorded for this clonotype. This chain connects TRBV3-1 to TRBJ2-7; D is possibly TRBD1 or TRBD2 (5 bases each). The ends were cut back, 2 bases at V and 7 bases at J, with 12 bases in the middle. The CDR3 contains 13 residues. CDR1 LGHDT and CDR2 YNNKEL come from the germline V gene (reference sequence). The CDR3 is CASSQSGPREQYF. DNA for the CDR3: TGTGCCAGCAGCCAATCGGGACCGAGAGAGCAGTACTTC.

At least ten counts were recorded for this clonotype. The V and J genes are TRBV7-2 and TRBJ1-4; no definite D call. Germline CDR1 reads SGHTA; CDR2 reads FQGNSA. The germline V and J ends were trimmed by 4 bases and 7 bases, with 13 bases remaining between them. CDR3 length equals 14 residues. Here the CDR3 reads CASSSFVAGEKLFF. For the CDR3, the DNA is TGTGCCAGCAGCTCCTTCGTCGCAGGTGAAAAACTGTTTTTT. Together with reference TRBV7-2 and TRBJ1-4, the CDR3 gives the full variable domain: GAGVSQSPSNKVTEKGKDVELRCDPISGHTALYWYRQSLGQGLEFLIYFQGNSAPDKSGLPSDRFSAERTGGSVSTLTIQRTQQEDSAVYLCASSSFVAGEKLFFGSGTQLSVL.